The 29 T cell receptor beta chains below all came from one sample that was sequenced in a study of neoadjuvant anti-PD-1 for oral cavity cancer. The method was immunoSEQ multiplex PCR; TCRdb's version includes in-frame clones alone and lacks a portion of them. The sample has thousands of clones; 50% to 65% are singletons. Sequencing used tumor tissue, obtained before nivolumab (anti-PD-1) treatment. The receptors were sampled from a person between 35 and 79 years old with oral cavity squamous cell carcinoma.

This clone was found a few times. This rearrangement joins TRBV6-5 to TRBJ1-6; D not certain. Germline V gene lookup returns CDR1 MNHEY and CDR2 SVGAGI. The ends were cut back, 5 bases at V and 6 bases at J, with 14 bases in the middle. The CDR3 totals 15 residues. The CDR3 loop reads CASSPGPLGNSPLHF. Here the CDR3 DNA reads TGTGCCAGCAGTCCAGGACCCCTGGGTAATTCACCCCTCCACTTT.

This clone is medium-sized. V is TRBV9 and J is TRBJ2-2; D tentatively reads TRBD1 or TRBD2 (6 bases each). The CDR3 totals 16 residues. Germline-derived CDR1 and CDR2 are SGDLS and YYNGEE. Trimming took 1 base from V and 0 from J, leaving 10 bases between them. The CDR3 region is CASSVFGGANTGELFF. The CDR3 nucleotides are TGTGCCAGCAGCGTATTCGGGGGCGCGAACACCGGGGAGCTGTTTTTT.

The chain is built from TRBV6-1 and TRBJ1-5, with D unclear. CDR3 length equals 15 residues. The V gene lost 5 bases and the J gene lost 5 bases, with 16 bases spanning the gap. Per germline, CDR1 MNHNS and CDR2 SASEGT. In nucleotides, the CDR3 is TGTGCCAGCAGTCTAGCGGAGGGTAAGTATCAGCCCCAGCATTTT. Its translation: CASSLAEGKYQPQHF.

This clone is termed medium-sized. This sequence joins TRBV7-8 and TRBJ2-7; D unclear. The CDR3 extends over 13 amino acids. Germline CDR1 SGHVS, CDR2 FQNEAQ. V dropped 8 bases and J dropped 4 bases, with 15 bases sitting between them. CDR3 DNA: TGTGCCAGCCGCCCGGGCCATCAATACGAGCAGTACTTC. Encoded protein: CASRPGHQYEQYF.

CDR3 nucleotides: TGCGCCAGCAGCCAAATGGACAGGGGGCTGGAGACCCAGTACTTC. Encoded protein: CASSQMDRGLETQYF. The V gene is TRBV4-1, the J gene TRBJ2-5, with 11 bases lining up with TRBD1. V lost 2 bases to trimming and J lost 5 bases; unmatched junction nucleotides: 4. The CDR3 is 15 residues long. Per the germline V gene, CDR1 is MGHRA and CDR2 is YSYEKL.

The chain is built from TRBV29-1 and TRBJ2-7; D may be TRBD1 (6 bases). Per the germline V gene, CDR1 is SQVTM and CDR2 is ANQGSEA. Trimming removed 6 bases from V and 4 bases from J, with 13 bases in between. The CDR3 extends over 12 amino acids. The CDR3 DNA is TGCAGCGTCCTTACAGGGACATACGAGCAGTACTTC. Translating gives CSVLTGTYEQYF.

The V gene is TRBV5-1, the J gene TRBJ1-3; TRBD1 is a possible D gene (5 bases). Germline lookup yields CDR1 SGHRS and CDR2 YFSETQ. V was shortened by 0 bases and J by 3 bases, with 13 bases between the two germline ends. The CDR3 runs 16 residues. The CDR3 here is CASSLDRTSFGNTIYF. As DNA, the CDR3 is TGCGCCAGCAGCTTGGACCGGACATCATTTGGAAACACCATATATTTT.

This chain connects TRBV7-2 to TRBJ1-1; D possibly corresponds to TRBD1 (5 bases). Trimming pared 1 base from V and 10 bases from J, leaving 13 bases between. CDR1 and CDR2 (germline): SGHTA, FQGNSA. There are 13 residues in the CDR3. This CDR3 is CASSLGGRRGAFF. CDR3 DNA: TGTGCCAGCAGCTTAGGGGGTCGGAGGGGAGCTTTCTTT. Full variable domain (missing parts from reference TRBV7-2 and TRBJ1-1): GAGVSQSPSNKVTEKGKDVELRCDPISGHTALYWYRQSLGQGLEFLIYFQGNSAPDKSGLPSDRFSAERTGGSVSTLTIQRTQQEDSAVYLCASSLGGRRGAFFGQGTRLTVV.

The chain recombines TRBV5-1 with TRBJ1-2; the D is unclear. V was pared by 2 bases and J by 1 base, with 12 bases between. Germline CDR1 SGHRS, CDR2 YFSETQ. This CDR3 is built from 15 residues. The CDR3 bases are TGCGCCAGCAGCTTAAGTGGCAGCAATAACTATGGCTACACCTTC. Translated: CASSLSGSNNYGYTF.

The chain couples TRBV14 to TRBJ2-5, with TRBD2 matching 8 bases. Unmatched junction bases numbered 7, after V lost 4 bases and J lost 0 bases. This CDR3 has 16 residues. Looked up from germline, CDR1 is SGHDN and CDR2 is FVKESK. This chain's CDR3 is CASSPLSGGYQETQYF. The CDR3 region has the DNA TGTGCCAGCAGCCCTCTAAGCGGGGGATACCAAGAGACCCAGTACTTC.

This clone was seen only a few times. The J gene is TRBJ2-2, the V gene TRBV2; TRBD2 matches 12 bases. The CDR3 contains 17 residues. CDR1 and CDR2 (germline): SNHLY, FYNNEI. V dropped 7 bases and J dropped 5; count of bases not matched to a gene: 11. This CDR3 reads CASTPLAGGPGTGELFF. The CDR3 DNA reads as TGTGCCAGCACCCCACTAGCGGGGGGCCCGGGGACCGGGGAGCTGTTTTTT.

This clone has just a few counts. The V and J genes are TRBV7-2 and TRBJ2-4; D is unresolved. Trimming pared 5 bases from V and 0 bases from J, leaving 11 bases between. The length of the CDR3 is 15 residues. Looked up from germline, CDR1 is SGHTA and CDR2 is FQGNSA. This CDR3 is CASSPEGIAKNIQYF. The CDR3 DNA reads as TGTGCCAGCAGCCCCGAAGGCATAGCCAAAAACATTCAGTACTTC.

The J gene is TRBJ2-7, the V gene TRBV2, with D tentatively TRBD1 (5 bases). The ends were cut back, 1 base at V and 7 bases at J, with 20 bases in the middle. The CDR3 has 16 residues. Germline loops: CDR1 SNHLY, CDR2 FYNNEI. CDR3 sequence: CASSEGSGYRSSEQYF. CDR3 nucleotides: TGTGCCAGCAGTGAAGGGTCAGGCTACAGGTCGTCAGAGCAGTACTTC.

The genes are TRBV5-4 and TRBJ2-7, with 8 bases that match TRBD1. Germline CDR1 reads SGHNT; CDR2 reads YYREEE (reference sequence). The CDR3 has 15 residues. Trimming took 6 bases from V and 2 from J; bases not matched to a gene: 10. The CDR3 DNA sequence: TGTGCCAGCACCTCACAGGGGGTTCTAGCCTACGAGCAGTACTTC. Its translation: CASTSQGVLAYEQYF.

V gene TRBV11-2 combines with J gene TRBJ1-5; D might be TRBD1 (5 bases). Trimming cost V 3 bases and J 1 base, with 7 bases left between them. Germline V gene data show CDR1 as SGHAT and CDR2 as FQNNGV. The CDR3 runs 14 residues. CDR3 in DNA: TGTGCCAGCAGCTTGACAGCGAGCAATCAGCCCCAGCATTTT. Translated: CASSLTASNQPQHF.

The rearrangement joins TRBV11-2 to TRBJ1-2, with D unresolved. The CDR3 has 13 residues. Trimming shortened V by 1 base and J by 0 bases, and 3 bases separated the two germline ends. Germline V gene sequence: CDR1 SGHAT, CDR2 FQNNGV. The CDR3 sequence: CASSLGSNYGYTF. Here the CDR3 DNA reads TGTGCCAGCAGCTTAGGGTCTAACTATGGCTACACCTTC.

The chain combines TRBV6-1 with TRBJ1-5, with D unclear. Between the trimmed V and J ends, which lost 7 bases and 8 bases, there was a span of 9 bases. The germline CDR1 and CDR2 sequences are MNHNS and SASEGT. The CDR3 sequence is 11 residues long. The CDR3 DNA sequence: TGTGCCAGCACCCGTGGGGAGCCCCAGCATTTT. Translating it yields CASTRGEPQHF.

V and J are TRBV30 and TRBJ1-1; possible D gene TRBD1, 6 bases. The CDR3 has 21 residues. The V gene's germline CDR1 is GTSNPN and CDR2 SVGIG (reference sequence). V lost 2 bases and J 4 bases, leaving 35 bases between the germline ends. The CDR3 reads CAWSKIVTRIGQGITFTEAFF. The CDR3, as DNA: TGTGCCTGGAGTAAAATCGTAACCCGGATCGGGCAGGGGATTACGTTCACTGAAGCTTTCTTT.

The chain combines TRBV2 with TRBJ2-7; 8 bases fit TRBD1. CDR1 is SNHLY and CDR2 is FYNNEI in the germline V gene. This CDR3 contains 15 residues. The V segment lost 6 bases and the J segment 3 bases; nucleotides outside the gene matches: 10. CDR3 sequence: CASRVGQGLIYEQYF. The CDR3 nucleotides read TGTGCCAGCAGGGTCGGACAGGGCTTGATCTACGAGCAGTACTTC.

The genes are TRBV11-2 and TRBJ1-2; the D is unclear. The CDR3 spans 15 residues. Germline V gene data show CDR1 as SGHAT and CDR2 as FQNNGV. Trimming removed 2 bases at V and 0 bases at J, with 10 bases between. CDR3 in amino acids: CASSLRESSNYGYTF. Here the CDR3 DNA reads TGTGCCAGCAGCTTACGGGAGTCCTCTAACTATGGCTACACCTTC.

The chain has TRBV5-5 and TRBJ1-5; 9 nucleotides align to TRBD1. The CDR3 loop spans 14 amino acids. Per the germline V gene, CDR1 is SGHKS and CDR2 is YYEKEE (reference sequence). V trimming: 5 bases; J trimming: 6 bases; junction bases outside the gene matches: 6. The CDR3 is CASRAGTGTQPQHF. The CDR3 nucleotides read TGTGCCAGCAGGGCCGGGACAGGGACTCAGCCCCAGCATTTT.

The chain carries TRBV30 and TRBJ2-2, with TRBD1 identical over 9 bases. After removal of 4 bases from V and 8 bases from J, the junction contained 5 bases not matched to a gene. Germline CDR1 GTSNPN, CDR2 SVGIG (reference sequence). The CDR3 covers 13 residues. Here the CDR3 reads CAWKRQGEGELFF. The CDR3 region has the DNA TGTGCCTGGAAACGACAGGGGGAGGGGGAGCTGTTTTTT.

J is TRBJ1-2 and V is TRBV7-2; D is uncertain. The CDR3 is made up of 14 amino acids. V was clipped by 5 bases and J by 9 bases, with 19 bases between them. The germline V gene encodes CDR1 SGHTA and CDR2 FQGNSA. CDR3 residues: CASSPPSDLWSYTF. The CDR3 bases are TGTGCCAGCAGCCCTCCTTCCGACCTATGGAGCTACACCTTC. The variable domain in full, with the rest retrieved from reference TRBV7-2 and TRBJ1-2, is GAGVSQSPSNKVTEKGKDVELRCDPISGHTALYWYRQSLGQGLEFLIYFQGNSAPDKSGLPSDRFSAERTGGSVSTLTIQRTQQEDSAVYLCASSPPSDLWSYTFGSGTRLTVV.

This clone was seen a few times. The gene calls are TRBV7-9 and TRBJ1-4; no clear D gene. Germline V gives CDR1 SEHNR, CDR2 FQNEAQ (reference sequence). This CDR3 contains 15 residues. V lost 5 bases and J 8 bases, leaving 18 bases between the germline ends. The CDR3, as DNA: TGTGCCAGCAGCCCACTTGGTGCGGTCGGAGAAAAACTGTTTTTT. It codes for CASSPLGAVGEKLFF.

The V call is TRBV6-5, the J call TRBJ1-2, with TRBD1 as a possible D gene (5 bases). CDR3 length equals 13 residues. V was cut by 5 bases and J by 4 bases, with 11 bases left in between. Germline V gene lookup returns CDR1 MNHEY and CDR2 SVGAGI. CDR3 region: CASSLRDGYGYTF. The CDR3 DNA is TGTGCCAGCAGTCTCCGGGACGGCTATGGCTACACCTTC.

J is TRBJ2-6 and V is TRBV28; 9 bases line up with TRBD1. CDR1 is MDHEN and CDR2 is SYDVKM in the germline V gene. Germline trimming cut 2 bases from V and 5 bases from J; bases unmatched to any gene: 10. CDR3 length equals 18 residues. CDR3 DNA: TGTGCCAGCAGTTTAGGAGGGACAGGGAGCCTCTGGGCCAACGTCCTGACTTTC. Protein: CASSLGGTGSLWANVLTF.

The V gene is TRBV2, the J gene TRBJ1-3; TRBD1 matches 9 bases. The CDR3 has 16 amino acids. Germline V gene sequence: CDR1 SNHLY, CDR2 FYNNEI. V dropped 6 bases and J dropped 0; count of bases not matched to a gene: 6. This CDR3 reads CASRPQGAYSGNTIYF. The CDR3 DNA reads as TGTGCCAGCAGACCACAGGGGGCTTACTCTGGAAACACCATATATTTT.

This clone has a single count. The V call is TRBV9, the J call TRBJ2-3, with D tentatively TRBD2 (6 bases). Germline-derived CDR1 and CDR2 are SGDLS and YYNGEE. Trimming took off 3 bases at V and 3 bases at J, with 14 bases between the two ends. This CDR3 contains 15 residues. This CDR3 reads CASSAYSGTTDTQYF. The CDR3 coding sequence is TGTGCCAGCAGCGCTTATAGCGGTACGACAGATACGCAGTATTTT.

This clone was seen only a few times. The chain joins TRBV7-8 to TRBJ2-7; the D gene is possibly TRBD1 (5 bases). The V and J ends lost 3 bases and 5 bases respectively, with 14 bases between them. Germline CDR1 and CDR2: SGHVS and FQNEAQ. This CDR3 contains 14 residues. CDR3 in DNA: TGTGCCAGCAGCTTGATGGGGCAAGTTCACGAGCAGTACTTC. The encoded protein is CASSLMGQVHEQYF.